This T cell receptor beta chain was recorded in a study of T-cell reconstitution after alpha-beta-depleted transplantation in children. Study-wide points: By one year post-transplant, T-cell counts and diversity largely arose from T cells that were newly produced. About two months after transplant, alpha-beta T cells reportedly came from several hundred expanded graft clones.

A remark on this clonotype: Its antigen remains unknown.

The library targeted TCRbeta and was prepared with unique molecular identifiers. TCRdb fed the PCR reads into MiXCR, producing one record per CDR3 protein. The table has hundreds of thousands of distinct CDR3 sequences, about 16% seen once. Germline CDR1 and CDR2: SQVTM and ANQGSEA. The V gene lost 7 bases and the J gene lost 1 base, with 10 bases spanning the gap. This CDR3 has 13 residues. The receptor comes from a boy under two years old who had a stem cell transplant for Wiskott-Aldrich syndrome, so the T cells may come from the graft donor. The source material was PBMCs, mostly from graft donor cells, sampled 360 days after TCRalphabeta/CD19-depleted stem cell transplant. The chain uses TRBV29-1 and TRBJ2-2; the D gene is possibly TRBD1 (6 bases). CDR3 loop: CSGEGGNTGELFF. The CDR3 DNA reads TGCAGCGGCGAAGGGGGGAACACCGGGGAGCTGTTTTTT.